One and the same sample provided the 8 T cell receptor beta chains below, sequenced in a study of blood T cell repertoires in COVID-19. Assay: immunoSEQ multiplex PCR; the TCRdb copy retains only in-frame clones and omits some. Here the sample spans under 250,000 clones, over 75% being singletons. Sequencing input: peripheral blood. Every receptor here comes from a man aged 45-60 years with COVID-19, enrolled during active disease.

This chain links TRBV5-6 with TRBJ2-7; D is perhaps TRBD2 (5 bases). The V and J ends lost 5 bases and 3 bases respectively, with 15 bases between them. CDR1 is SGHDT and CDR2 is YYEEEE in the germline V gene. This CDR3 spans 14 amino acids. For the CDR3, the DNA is TGTGCCAGCAGACCGCAGGCGGGCTACTACGAGCAGTACTTC. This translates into CASRPQAGYYEQYF. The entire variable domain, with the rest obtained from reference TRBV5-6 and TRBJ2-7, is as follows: DAGVTQSPTHLIKTRGQQVTLRCSPKSGHDTVSWYQQALGQGPQFIFQYYEEEERQRGNFPDRFSGHQFPNYSSELNVNALLLGDSALYLCASRPQAGYYEQYFGPGTRLTVT.

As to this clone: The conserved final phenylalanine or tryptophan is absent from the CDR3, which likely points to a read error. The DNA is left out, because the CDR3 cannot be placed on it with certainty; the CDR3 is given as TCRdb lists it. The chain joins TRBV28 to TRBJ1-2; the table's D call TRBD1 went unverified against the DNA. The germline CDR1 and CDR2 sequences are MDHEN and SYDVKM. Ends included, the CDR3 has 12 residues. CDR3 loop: CASSLKGVAWFL.

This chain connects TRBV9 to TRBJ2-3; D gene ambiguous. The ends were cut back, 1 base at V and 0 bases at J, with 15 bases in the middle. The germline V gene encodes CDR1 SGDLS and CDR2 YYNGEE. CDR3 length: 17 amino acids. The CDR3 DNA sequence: TGTGCCAGCAGCGTACCACGGTCTAGTCGGAGCACAGATACGCAGTATTTT. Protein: CASSVPRSSRSTDTQYF.

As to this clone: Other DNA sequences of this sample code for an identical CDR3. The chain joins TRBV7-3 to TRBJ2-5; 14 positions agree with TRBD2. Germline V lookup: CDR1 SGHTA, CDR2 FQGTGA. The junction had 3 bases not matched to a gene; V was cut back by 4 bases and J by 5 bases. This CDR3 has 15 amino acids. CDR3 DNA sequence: TGTGCCAGCAGCTCGGGACTAGCGGGGGTGGAGACCCAGTACTTC. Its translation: CASSSGLAGVETQYF.

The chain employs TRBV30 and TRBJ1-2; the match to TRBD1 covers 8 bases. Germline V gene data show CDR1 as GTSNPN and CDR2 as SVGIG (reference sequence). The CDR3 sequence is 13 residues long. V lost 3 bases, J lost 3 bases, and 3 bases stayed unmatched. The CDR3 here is CAWRADRDYGYTF. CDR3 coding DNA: TGTGCCTGGAGGGCGGACAGGGACTATGGCTACACCTTC.

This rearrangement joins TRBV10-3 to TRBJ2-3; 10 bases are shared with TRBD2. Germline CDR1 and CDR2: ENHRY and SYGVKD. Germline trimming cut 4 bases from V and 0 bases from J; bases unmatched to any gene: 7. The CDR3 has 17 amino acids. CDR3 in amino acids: CAISGRTSGESTDTQYF. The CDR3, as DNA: TGTGCCATCAGTGGCCGGACTAGCGGAGAAAGCACAGATACGCAGTATTTT.

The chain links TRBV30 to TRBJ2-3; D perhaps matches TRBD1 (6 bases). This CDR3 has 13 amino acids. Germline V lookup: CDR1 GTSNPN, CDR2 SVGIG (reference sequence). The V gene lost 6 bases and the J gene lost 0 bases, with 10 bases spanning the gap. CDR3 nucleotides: TGTGCCTGCACAGGGTCTAGCACAGATACGCAGTATTTT. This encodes CACTGSSTDTQYF. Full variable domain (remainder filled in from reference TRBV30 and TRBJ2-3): SQTIHQWPATLVQPVGSPLSLECTVEGTSNPNLYWYRQAAGRGLQLLFYSVGIGQISSEVPQNLSASRPQDRQFILSSKKLLLSDSGFYLCACTGSSTDTQYFGPGTRLTVL.

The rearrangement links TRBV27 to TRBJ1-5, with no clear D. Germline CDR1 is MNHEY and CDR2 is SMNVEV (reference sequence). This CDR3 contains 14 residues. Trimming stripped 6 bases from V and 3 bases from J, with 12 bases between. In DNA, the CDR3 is TGTGCCAGCAGCGTTACATATACCAATCAGCCCCAGCATTTT. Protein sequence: CASSVTYTNQPQHF.